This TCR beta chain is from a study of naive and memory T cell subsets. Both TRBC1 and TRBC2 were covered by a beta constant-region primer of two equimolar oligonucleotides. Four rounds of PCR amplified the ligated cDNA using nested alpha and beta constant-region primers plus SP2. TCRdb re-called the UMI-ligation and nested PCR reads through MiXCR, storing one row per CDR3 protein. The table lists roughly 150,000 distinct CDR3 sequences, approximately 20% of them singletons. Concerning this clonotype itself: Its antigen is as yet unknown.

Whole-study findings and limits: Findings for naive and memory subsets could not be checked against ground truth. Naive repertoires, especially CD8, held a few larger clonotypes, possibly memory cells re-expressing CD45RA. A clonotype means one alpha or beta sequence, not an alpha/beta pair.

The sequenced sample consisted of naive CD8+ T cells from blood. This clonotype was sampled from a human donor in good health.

For the CDR3, the DNA is TGTGCCAGCAGCTCCCGGGACTCCAGCTCCTATAATTCACCCCTCCACTTT. It yields the protein CASSSRDSSSYNSPLHF. This chain joins TRBV5-5 and TRBJ1-6; possibly TRBD1 for D (5 bases). Deletions cut 3 bases from V and 0 bases from J, with 13 bases between. The CDR3 is made up of 17 amino acids. Germline assignment: CDR1 SGHKS and CDR2 YYEKEE (reference sequence).